This TCR beta chain was sequenced in a study of T cells after yellow fever vaccination. V was cut by 1 base and J by 5 bases, with 11 bases left in between. The CDR3 has 14 amino acids. Germline CDR1 KGHSH, CDR2 LQKENI. TCRdb re-analysed the 5' RACE reads in MiXCR, keeping a single row per CDR3 protein. The sample lists about 150,000 distinct CDR3 sequences; roughly 6.7% were seen once. This clonotype was observed at least ten times. The starting material was CD4+ T cells sorted from PBMCs, obtained 10 days after the yellow fever booster vaccination. This chain connects TRBV18 to TRBJ2-5; D is uncertain. The source is a man between 25 and 39 years old who received the YFV17D yellow fever vaccine. Here the CDR3 DNA reads TGTGCCAGCTCACCACTAGGCATTGACGAGACCCAGTACTTC. Translated: CASSPLGIDETQYF.